This is a list of T cell receptor beta chains from one sample in a study of blood T cells in healthy people across ages. TCRdb re-called the 5' RACE reads with MiXCR, one entry per CDR3 protein. Of over 950,000 distinct CDR3 sequences in the sample, more than 30% were seen once. What was sequenced was blood. The receptor set was obtained from a man aged 18 to 35 in good health. Both conserved end residues are trimmed from each CDR3.

v_call	j_call	cdr3_aa
TRBV14	TRBJ2-1	ASSLLDRTGEQF
TRBV7-6	TRBJ1-1	ASSLEQGAQTEAF
TRBV5-6	TRBJ2-1	ASSSLAQYNEQF
TRBV12-3/TRBV12-4	-	ASTNARSSYNEQY
TRBV20-1	TRBJ1-1	SARGAWVEAF
TRBV6-2/TRBV6-3	TRBJ1-1	ASSYGRDAF
TRBV6-1	TRBJ1-5	ASSARQMRNQPQH
TRBV7-9	TRBJ1-2	ASIPPPGAGYGYT
TRBV29-1	TRBJ2-3	SVEDGGLAWADTQY
TRBV2	TRBJ2-3	ASSPGLASPDTQY
TRBV10-3	TRBJ2-5	AISGPTGVETQY
TRBV2	TRBJ1-5	ASSRTGGQNQPQH
TRBV24-1	TRBJ2-1	ATGRMDRGLYNEQF
TRBV3-1	TRBJ1-1	ASSQGDRGNTEAF
TRBV6-1	TRBJ2-7	ASSTIYYEQY
TRBV9	TRBJ1-2	ASSVVGRGNGYT
TRBV6-6	TRBJ2-2	ASSWGSTGELF
TRBV5-1	TRBJ2-7	ASSLEARPTYEQY
TRBV20-1	TRBJ1-2	SARVRYGSPYGYT
TRBV7-2	TRBJ2-2	ASSSGQTNTGELF